The 24 T cell receptor beta chains below all came from one sample that was sequenced in a study of blood T cells in healthy people across ages. A second PCR of about 6 to 12 cycles used a sample-barcoded 5' primer and a J-beta primer mix. TCRdb re-derived calls from the 5' RACE reads in MiXCR, one entry per CDR3 protein. The profile shows around 900,000 distinct CDR3 sequences, 25% to 30% of them singletons. The sequenced sample consisted of blood. The receptors come from a woman older than 75 in good health.

The chain couples TRBV6-5 to TRBJ1-1; TRBD1 matches at 8 bases. Per the germline V gene, CDR1 is MNHEY and CDR2 is SVGAGI. V shed 7 bases and J 3 bases; nucleotides not matched to a gene: 22. The CDR3 has 19 amino acids. The CDR3: CASIYSLGRDRTRDTEAFF. The CDR3 nucleotides read TGTGCCAGCATCTACTCGTTAGGCCGGGACAGGACGAGGGACACTGAAGCTTTCTTT.

The gene calls are TRBV9 and TRBJ2-3, with 10 bases that match TRBD1. Germline CDR1 and CDR2: SGDLS and YYNGEE. The CDR3 sequence is 16 residues long. Trimming took 4 bases from V and 4 from J; bases not matched to a gene: 9. CDR3 sequence reads: CASSRGGTGDPDTQYF. The CDR3 nucleotides are TGTGCCAGCAGCCGAGGGGGGACAGGGGACCCAGATACGCAGTATTTT.

The J gene is TRBJ2-5, the V gene TRBV19, with D maybe TRBD1 (6 bases). The J call is uncertain, as TRBJ2-7 better fits the DNA end. Germline loops: CDR1 LNHDA, CDR2 SQIVND (reference sequence). The CDR3 spans 13 residues. Here the CDR3 DNA reads TGTGCCAGTAGCCCTACAGGGTACTGCGAGCAGTACTTC. Translation gives CASSPTGYCEQYF.

This clonotype was recorded a few times. The rearrangement uses TRBV20-1 and TRBJ2-3, with 8 bases identical to TRBD2. V was clipped by 0 bases and J by 2 bases; unmatched bases: 7. Germline loops: CDR1 DFQATT, CDR2 SNEGSKA (reference sequence). This CDR3 has 16 amino acids. CDR3 amino acids: CSARDSRGGDTDTQYF. CDR3 sequence (DNA): TGCAGTGCTAGAGATTCCCGGGGGGGAGACACAGATACGCAGTATTTT.

The chain couples TRBV11-1 to TRBJ2-2; the D gene is possibly TRBD2 (6 bases). Germline assignment: CDR1 SGHAT and CDR2 FQDESV (reference sequence). This CDR3 spans 15 amino acids. The V gene lost 6 bases and the J gene lost 5 bases, with 16 bases spanning the gap. Here the CDR3 reads CASSTGTWGTGELFF. The CDR3 DNA reads as TGTGCCAGCAGTACCGGGACTTGGGGAACCGGGGAGCTGTTTTTT.

This clonotype was recorded many times. The chain recombines TRBV20-1 with TRBJ2-6; maybe TRBD1 (5 bases). The V gene's germline CDR1 is DFQATT and CDR2 SNEGSKA (reference sequence). The CDR3 consists of 15 residues. Between the trimmed V and J ends, which lost 0 bases and 1 base, there was a span of 7 bases. The CDR3 sequence is CSARDQGSGANVLTF. The CDR3 region has the DNA TGCAGTGCTAGAGATCAGGGTTCTGGGGCCAACGTCCTGACTTTC.

The rearrangement links TRBV7-2 to TRBJ1-2; 7 bases are shared with TRBD1. With V trimmed by 1 base and J by 6 bases, 2 bases remained unmatched. This CDR3 region has 13 residues. In germline, CDR1 is SGHTA, CDR2 FQGNSA. The CDR3 DNA reads as TGTGCCAGCAGCTTAGAGGGGGCCAATGGCTACACCTTC. Its protein product is CASSLEGANGYTF.

Many counts were recorded for this clonotype. V usage is TRBV20-1 and J usage is TRBJ1-2; D gene uncertain. Deletions cut 3 bases from V and 3 bases from J, with 17 bases between. The CDR3 has 15 amino acids. CDR1 is DFQATT and CDR2 is SNEGSKA in the germline V gene (reference sequence). The DNA for the CDR3 is TGCAGTGCTAGCCCTCAAGCGAGGGTGGACTATGGCTACACCTTC. Its translation: CSASPQARVDYGYTF.

Worth noting for this clonotype: Given a much more abundant clone one base away, this may be a read error. The chain has TRBV24-1 and TRBJ2-3, with 9 bases identical to TRBD1. Germline V CDR1 and CDR2: KGHDR, SFDVKD. After removal of 4 bases from V and 6 bases from J, the junction contained 10 bases not matched to a gene. This CDR3 has 16 amino acids. CDR3 DNA: TGTGCCACCAGTGAAGCACAGGGGGCTTTGGGCGATACGCAGTATTTT. Amino acid sequence: CATSEAQGALGDTQYF.

The chain joins TRBV29-1 to TRBJ2-1; D could derive from TRBD1 or TRBD2 (5 bases each). Germline V gene lookup returns CDR1 SQVTM and CDR2 ANQGSEA. This CDR3 has 13 amino acids. The germline V and J ends were trimmed by 4 bases and 0 bases, with 7 bases remaining between them. CDR3 residues: CSVGGSSYNEQFF. In DNA form, the CDR3 reads TGCAGCGTTGGGGGGAGCTCCTACAATGAGCAGTTCTTC.

The chain is built from TRBV25-1 and TRBJ1-2, with a possible D match to TRBD1 (6 bases). The germline V gene has CDR1 MGHDK and CDR2 SYGVNS. The germline V and J ends were trimmed by 4 bases and 0 bases, with 12 bases remaining between them. The CDR3 extends over 15 amino acids. The CDR3: CASSAGQSTNYGYTF. For the CDR3, the DNA is TGTGCCAGCAGTGCCGGACAGAGCACTAACTATGGCTACACCTTC.

This clonotype was observed once. The chain couples TRBV18 to TRBJ1-5; D not resolved. Trimming removed 5 bases from V and 0 bases from J, with 8 bases in between. Germline values: CDR1 KGHSH, CDR2 LQKENI. This CDR3 region has 14 residues. The CDR3 nucleotides are TGTGCCAGCTCAGAGCAGCATAGCAATCAGCCCCAGCATTTT. Translation: CASSEQHSNQPQHF.

Only a few counts were recorded for this clonotype. This chain uses TRBV2 with TRBJ1-1; unclear D gene. Trimming took off 6 bases at V and 7 bases at J, with 18 bases between the two ends. The CDR3 has 14 residues. The germline V gene encodes CDR1 SNHLY and CDR2 FYNNEI. CDR3 loop: CASRTTRNAIEAFF. In DNA form, the CDR3 reads TGTGCCAGCAGAACCACAAGAAACGCTATTGAAGCTTTCTTT.

The rearrangement links TRBV12-3 or TRBV12-4 to TRBJ2-7; TRBD2 matches at 12 bases. V lost 4 bases to trimming and J lost 7 bases; unmatched junction nucleotides: 2. The CDR3 contains 13 residues. CDR3 sequence (DNA): TGTGCCAGCAGTTCTAGCGGGAGGGAGGAGCAGTACTTC. The encoded protein is CASSSSGREEQYF.

This clonotype has more than one count but fewer than ten. Being one base from a much bigger clone, this may be a read error. The chain employs TRBV12-3 or TRBV12-4 and TRBJ2-6; no clear D. This CDR3 has 16 amino acids. The CDR3 protein is CASSFGRNPGTNVLTF. The CDR3 coding sequence is TGTGCCAGCAGTTTCGGGCGGAATCCTGGGACCAACGTCCTGACTTTC.

This clonotype was counted only a few times. A much more abundant neighbour one base away suggests this may be a read error. The chain joins TRBV7-2 to TRBJ1-6; D ambiguous. CDR1 and CDR2 from the germline V gene are SGHTA and FQGNSA. CDR3 length: 17 residues. V lost 3 bases and J 0 bases, leaving 12 bases between the germline ends. The CDR3 sequence: CASSFKGRSSYNSPLHF. The CDR3, as DNA: TGTGCCAGCAGCTTTAAAGGACGGAGCTCCTATAATTCACCCCTCCACTTT.

In its sample, this clonotype was seen once. The gene calls are TRBV5-1 and TRBJ2-3, with TRBD2 matching 8 bases. CDR3 length equals 16 residues. V dropped 3 bases and J dropped 6; count of bases not matched to a gene: 12. Germline V gene sequence: CDR1 SGHRS, CDR2 YFSETQ. The CDR3 is CASSSGGLAALDTQYF. The CDR3 nucleotides are TGCGCCAGCAGCTCTGGCGGACTAGCAGCGTTGGATACGCAGTATTTT.

In its sample, this clonotype was seen many times. J is TRBJ2-5 and V is TRBV7-7; 7 positions agree with TRBD2. The germline V gene has CDR1 SSHAT and CDR2 FNYEAQ (reference sequence). V lost 3 bases to trimming and J lost 3 bases; unmatched junction nucleotides: 10. The CDR3 sequence is 16 residues long. The CDR3 DNA reads TGTGCCAGCAGCTTGGGATCTCTTGGGGGGGAAGAGACCCAGTACTTC. Residues: CASSLGSLGGEETQYF.

In regard to this clonotype: A much larger clone differs by one base, so this may be a read error. This chain links TRBV20-1 with TRBJ2-3; maybe TRBD1 (7 bases). The germline gives CDR1 DFQATT, CDR2 SNEGSKA (reference sequence). CDR3 size: 12 residues. The CDR3: CSASQGGDTRYF. The CDR3, as DNA: TGCAGTGCTAGCCAGGGGGGAGATACGCGGTATTTT.

The chain joins TRBV5-1 to TRBJ2-7; 10 bases match TRBD2. V shed 3 bases and J 5 bases; nucleotides not matched to a gene: 8. Looked up from germline, CDR1 is SGHRS and CDR2 is YFSETQ. CDR3 length: 15 amino acids. CDR3 sequence (DNA): TGCGCCAGCAGCTCGACACTAGCGGGAAGGGACGAGCAGTACTTC. The encoded protein is CASSSTLAGRDEQYF. Using reference TRBV5-1 and TRBJ2-7 for the parts outside the CDR3, the full variable domain is KAGVTQTPRYLIKTRGQQVTLSCSPISGHRSVSWYQQTPGQGLQFLFEYFSETQRNKGNFPGRFSGRQFSNSRSEMNVSTLELGDSALYLCASSSTLAGRDEQYFGPGTRLTVT.

The rearrangement links TRBV2 to TRBJ2-1; D gene unclear. V lost 2 bases, J lost 9 bases, and 17 bases lay in between. This CDR3 has 15 residues. CDR1 and CDR2 from the germline V gene are SNHLY and FYNNEI. The CDR3: CASSEFDGIWGEQFF. In DNA form, the CDR3 reads TGTGCCAGCAGTGAATTCGACGGCATCTGGGGTGAGCAGTTCTTC.

This clonotype showed up many times. V usage is TRBV5-1 and J usage is TRBJ2-1, with D possibly being TRBD2 (6 bases). The ends were cut back, 3 bases at V and 3 bases at J, with 13 bases in the middle. Germline CDR1 is SGHRS and CDR2 is YFSETQ. The CDR3 length is 15 residues. CDR3 residues: CASSYERVVYNEQFF. The DNA for the CDR3 is TGCGCCAGCAGCTACGAGCGGGTTGTCTACAATGAGCAGTTCTTC.

This chain joins TRBV7-2 and TRBJ1-5; perhaps TRBD1 as D (5 bases). Germline CDR1 SGHTA, CDR2 FQGNSA. The CDR3 consists of 18 residues. V was clipped by 1 base and J by 1 base, with 17 bases between them. CDR3 DNA sequence: TGTGCCAGCAGCTTAGTCGGCGGGGGTTTGGGGAGCAATCAGCCCCAGCATTTT. Translated: CASSLVGGGLGSNQPQHF. The full variable domain, rest sourced from reference TRBV7-2 and TRBJ1-5, is GAGVSQSPSNKVTEKGKDVELRCDPISGHTALYWYRQSLGQGLEFLIYFQGNSAPDKSGLPSDRFSAERTGGSVSTLTIQRTQQEDSAVYLCASSLVGGGLGSNQPQHFGDGTRLSIL.

The gene calls are TRBV9 and TRBJ2-3; 11 bases are shared with TRBD2. CDR1 and CDR2 (germline): SGDLS, YYNGEE. The CDR3 is 17 residues long. V gave up 3 bases and J gave up 5 bases; unmatched junction bases: 11. The CDR3 coding sequence is TGTGCCAGCAGCGAGTGGGCCCTAGCGGGGGGTTTAGATACGCAGTATTTT. Encoded protein: CASSEWALAGGLDTQYF.